One sample yielded the 3 T cell receptor beta chains listed below, sequenced in a study of cytomegalovirus exposure and HLA in healthy donors. 60 Vbeta and 13 Jbeta primers were used in PCR. Sequencing used immunoSEQ multiplex PCR; TCRdb keeps in-frame clones, though not all of them. The sample lists fewer than 85,000 clones, approximately 80% seen once, with under 4% in the top ten. The source material was PBMCs. The receptors were sampled from a man between 40 and 49 years old in good health and CMV-seronegative.

This clone showed up just a few times. The J gene is TRBJ1-2, the V gene TRBV6-1, with a possible D match to TRBD1 (6 bases). Trimming took 2 bases from V and 6 from J, leaving 13 bases between them. The CDR3 consists of 14 residues. The germline V gene has CDR1 MNHNS and CDR2 SASEGT. The CDR3 region has the DNA TGTGCCAGCAGTGAAACAGGGAAGCGTGATGGCTACACCTTC. Translating gives CASSETGKRDGYTF.

The rearrangement links TRBV12-5 to TRBJ2-2; D call uncertain. Germline V CDR1 and CDR2: LGHNT, FRNRAP. V was trimmed by 0 bases and J by 4 bases, leaving 6 bases between them. The CDR3 has 14 residues. In nucleotides, the CDR3 is TGTGCTAGTGGTTTGGTACGGGTCACCGGGGAGCTGTTTTTT. This codes for CASGLVRVTGELFF.

CDR3 sequence (DNA): TGTGCCAGCAGCCTCGCACGGGGGAATCAGCCCCAGCATTTT. It is translated as CASSLARGNQPQHF. The chain uses TRBV7-2 and TRBJ1-5; TRBD1 is a possible D gene (5 bases). The CDR3 extends over 14 amino acids. Deletions cut 5 bases from V and 4 bases from J, with 12 bases between. The germline V gene has CDR1 SGHTA and CDR2 FQGNSA.